The rows below give T cell receptor beta chains drawn from one sample of a study of blood T cell repertoires in COVID-19. Clones were sequenced by immunoSEQ multiplex PCR, and TCRdb holds only the in-frame ones, with some missing. This repertoire shows under 75,000 clones, 65% to 85% found once; its top ten account for around 6.5%. Sample: peripheral blood. The receptor source for this set is a human donor in a cohort sampled during active COVID-19. CDR3s include the opening cysteine and the closing phenylalanine or tryptophan. A D gene is named only where the DNA matches it firmly. Size is stated for part of the rows, as once, few or many counts, or as a class when the clone is expanded.

cdr3_length j_call v_call clone_size d_call cdr3_aa cdr3_nt
14 TRBJ1-1 TRBV6-4 . TRBD1 CASSGTGGVTEAFF TGTGCCAGCAGTGGCACAGGGGGGGTGACTGAAGCTTTCTTT
15 TRBJ2-2 TRBV7-3 . TRBD2 CASSSSGTSPGELFF TGTGCCAGCAGCTCCTCCGGGACTAGCCCCGGGGAGCTGTTTTTT
14 TRBJ2-7 TRBV10-3 . . CAISEGTASYEQYF TGTGCCATCAGTGAGGGCACAGCCTCCTACGAGCAGTACTTC
17 TRBJ1-1 TRBV5-1 . TRBD1 CASSRLPTGMLNTEAFF TGCGCCAGCAGCCGCCTCCCGACAGGGATGTTGAACACTGAAGCTTTCTTT
15 TRBJ1-1 TRBV19 . . CASSLWPPGRGEAFF TGTGCCAGTAGCCTTTGGCCCCCAGGTCGGGGTGAAGCTTTCTTT
17 TRBJ2-2 TRBV7-2 . TRBD2 CASSLALAGVRTGELFF TGTGCCAGCAGCTTAGCCCTAGCGGGAGTGCGGACCGGGGAGCTGTTTTTT
14 TRBJ2-7 TRBV5-4 . TRBD1 CASSLDRGNYEQYF TGTGCCAGCAGCTTGGACAGGGGCAACTACGAGCAGTACTTC
15 TRBJ2-5 TRBV5-1 . TRBD2 CASSYGTTGQETQYF TGCGCCAGCAGCTACGGGACTACGGGGCAGGAGACCCAGTACTTC
15 TRBJ1-6 TRBV7-9 . . CASSLAAPGYSPLHF TGTGCCAGCAGCTTAGCAGCCCCGGGATATTCACCCCTCCACTTT
12 TRBJ1-4 TRBV11-2 . . CASRADSEKLFF TGTGCCAGCAGAGCTGACAGTGAAAAACTGTTTTTT
17 TRBJ1-5 TRBV15 few . CATSREWAGNSNQPQHF TGTGCCACCAGCAGAGAATGGGCAGGGAATAGCAATCAGCCCCAGCATTTT
15 TRBJ2-1 TRBV30 once TRBD2 CAWSVWAGGYNEQFF TGTGCCTGGAGTGTGTGGGCGGGGGGGTACAATGAGCAGTTCTTC
15 TRBJ2-7 TRBV2 . . CASQWRNGGGQKQYF TGTGCCAGCCAGTGGAGGAACGGGGGAGGTCAGAAGCAGTACTTC
13 TRBJ1-3 TRBV5-4 . . CASGGDSGNTIYF TGTGCCAGCGGCGGCGACTCTGGAAACACCATATATTTT
16 TRBJ2-3 TRBV28 . . CASKVIRGVGTDTQYF TGTGCCAGCAAAGTAATAAGGGGTGTGGGCACAGATACGCAGTATTTT
13 TRBJ1-5 TRBV20-1 . . CSASPTIGQPQHF TGCAGTGCTAGTCCGACTATTGGTCAGCCCCAGCATTTT
13 TRBJ2-7 TRBV7-2 . . CASSLGSLYEQYF TGTGCCAGCAGCTTAGGGAGCCTCTACGAGCAGTACTTC
13 TRBJ2-1 TRBV3-1/TRBV3-2 . TRBD2 CASSQDPAGEEFF TGTGCCAGCAGCCAAGATCCAGCGGGGGAAGAGTTCTTC
14 TRBJ1-5 TRBV19 . TRBD1 CASRDRQYNQPQHF TGTGCCAGCCGGGACAGACAGTACAATCAGCCCCAGCATTTT
14 TRBJ2-7 TRBV4-1 . . CASSQEQSSYEQYF TGCGCCAGCAGCCAAGAACAGTCCTCCTACGAGCAGTACTTC
17 TRBJ1-5 TRBV27 few TRBD1 CASSLTGGFGSNQPQHF TGTGCCAGCAGTTTAACAGGGGGTTTTGGGAGCAATCAGCCCCAGCATTTT
11 TRBJ2-7 TRBV6-6 . . CASRTAYEQYF TGTGCCAGCCGGACTGCCTACGAGCAGTACTTC
14 TRBJ1-2 TRBV6-5 . . CASSTRAPVYGYTF TGTGCCAGCAGTACTAGGGCTCCGGTCTATGGCTACACCTTC
11 TRBJ2-3 TRBV19 . . CASSLRDTQYF TGTGCCAGTAGTCTAAGAGATACGCAGTATTTT
14 TRBJ1-6 TRBV2 . . CASSGRGYNSPLHF TGTGCCAGCAGCGGGAGGGGATATAATTCACCCCTCCACTTT
15 TRBJ2-5 TRBV7-2 . . CASSLASGGTGTQYF TGTGCCAGCAGCTTAGCTAGCGGAGGTACCGGGACCCAGTACTTC
13 TRBJ2-7 TRBV27 . . CASSLLAAYEQYF TGTGCCAGCAGTTTATTGGCTGCCTACGAGCAGTACTTC
16 TRBJ2-1 TRBV18 . TRBD2 CASSPTAGGGYNEQFF TGTGCCAGCTCACCGACGGCGGGGGGAGGTTACAATGAGCAGTTCTTC
16 TRBJ1-2 TRBV7-8 . . CASSLLLVGGGYGYTF TGTGCCAGCAGCTTGCTCCTCGTGGGGGGGGGCTATGGCTACACCTTC
15 TRBJ1-3 TRBV2 . . CASSERQASGNTIYF TGTGCCAGCAGTGAAAGACAGGCCTCTGGAAACACCATATATTTT
14 TRBJ2-5 TRBV18 . TRBD1 CASSPRTGSETQYF TGTGCCAGCTCACCACGGACAGGGTCGGAGACCCAGTACTTC
14 TRBJ2-4 TRBV2 . TRBD1 CASKGDRVKNIQYF TGTGCCAGCAAGGGGGACAGGGTCAAAAACATTCAGTACTTC
15 TRBJ2-3 TRBV5-1 . . CASSLTRGFADTQYF TGCGCCAGCAGCTTGACGAGGGGGTTCGCAGATACGCAGTATTTT
14 TRBJ1-3 TRBV11-3 . . CASSLGGIGNTIYF TGTGCCAGCAGCTTAGGAGGGATCGGAAACACCATATATTTT
14 TRBJ1-1 TRBV6-4 . TRBD1 CASSDTGGQTEAFF TGTGCCAGCAGTGACACAGGGGGCCAAACTGAAGCTTTCTTT
13 TRBJ1-1 TRBV5-4 . . CASSQIPNTEAFF TGTGCCAGCAGCCAGATACCCAACACTGAAGCTTTCTTT
15 TRBJ1-6 TRBV6-1 few . CASSESRALDSPLHF TGTGCCAGCAGTGAATCTCGCGCATTGGATTCACCCCTCCACTTT
16 TRBJ1-1 TRBV18 . TRBD1 CASSFNRQGRSTEAFF TGTGCCAGCTCCTTTAACCGACAGGGCCGAAGCACTGAAGCTTTCTTT
18 TRBJ2-2 TRBV3-1/TRBV3-2 . TRBD2 CASSRPSGGHTNTGELFF TGTGCCAGCAGCCGGCCTAGCGGGGGGCATACGAACACCGGGGAGCTGTTTTTT
14 TRBJ2-1 TRBV6-5 once . CASSKDSVLNEQFF TGTGCCAGCAGTAAGGACTCCGTTTTGAATGAGCAGTTCTTC